This T cell receptor (beta chain) is drawn from a study of shared clonotypes between healthy human individuals. Study-wide points: It was only blood that was sampled, and tissue repertoires likely differ.

Sequencing used immunoSEQ multiplex PCR; TCRdb keeps in-frame clones, though not all of them. Of some 2.1 million clones listed, 90% to 95% are singletons. As for this clone: The antigen is not known. Other DNA sequences in this sample translate to the same CDR3.

Selected positively for CCR7 and CD45RO-negative, naive CD8 cells excluded terminally differentiated effector memory CD45RA+ cells. V lost 0 bases to trimming and J lost 4 bases, with 8 bases between them. The V gene's germline CDR1 is SGHDT and CDR2 YYEEEE. The CDR3 extends over 14 amino acids. Sequencing input: naive CD8+ T cells from PBMCs. This TCR was recovered from a man aged 18 to 35 in good health. Some clones in this sample may be carry-over from other donors' samples. The J gene is TRBJ1-3, the V gene TRBV5-6; D unresolved. Here the CDR3 reads CASSLGGSGNTIYF. Here the CDR3 DNA reads TGTGCCAGCAGCTTGGGGGGTTCCGGAAACACCATATATTTT.